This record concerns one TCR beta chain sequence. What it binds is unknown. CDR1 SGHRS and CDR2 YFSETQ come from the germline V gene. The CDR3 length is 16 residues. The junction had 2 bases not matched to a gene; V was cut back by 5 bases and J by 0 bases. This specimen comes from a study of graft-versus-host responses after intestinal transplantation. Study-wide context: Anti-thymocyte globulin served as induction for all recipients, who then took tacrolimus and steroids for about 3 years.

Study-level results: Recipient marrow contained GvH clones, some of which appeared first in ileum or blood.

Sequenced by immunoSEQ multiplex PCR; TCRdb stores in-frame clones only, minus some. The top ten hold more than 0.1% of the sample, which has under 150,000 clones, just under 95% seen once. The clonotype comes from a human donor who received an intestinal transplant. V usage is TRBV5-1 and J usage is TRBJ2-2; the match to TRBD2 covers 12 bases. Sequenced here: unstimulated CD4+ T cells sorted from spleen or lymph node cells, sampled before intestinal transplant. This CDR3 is CASSSSGRANTGELFF. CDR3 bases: TGCGCCAGCAGTTCTAGCGGGAGGGCGAACACCGGGGAGCTGTTTTTT.